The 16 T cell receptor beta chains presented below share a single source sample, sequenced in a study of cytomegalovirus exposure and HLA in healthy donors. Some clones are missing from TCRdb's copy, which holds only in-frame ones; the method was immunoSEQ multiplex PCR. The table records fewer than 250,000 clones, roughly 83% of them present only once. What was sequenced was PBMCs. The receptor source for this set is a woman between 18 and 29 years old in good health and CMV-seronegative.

CDR3 nucleotides: TGTGCCAGCAGTTACCTCTCGACAGGGGGCCAAGAGACCCAGTACTTC. Translation: CASSYLSTGGQETQYF. The chain combines TRBV6-6 with TRBJ2-5; TRBD1 matches at 9 bases. V shed 2 bases, J shed 1 base, and the junction held 5 bases outside the gene matches. CDR3 length: 16 residues. The germline gives CDR1 MNHNY, CDR2 SVGAGI (reference sequence).

The CDR3 region is CASSLLQHILRQGMNTEAFF. DNA for the CDR3: TGTGCCAGCAGCTTACTACAGCACATACTTCGACAGGGCATGAACACTGAAGCTTTCTTT. The V call is TRBV13, the J call TRBJ1-1; 7 positions match TRBD1. Germline loops: CDR1 PRHDT, CDR2 FYEKMQ (reference sequence). Trimming removed 2 bases from V and 0 bases from J; junction bases left unmatched: 18. The length of the CDR3 is 20 residues.

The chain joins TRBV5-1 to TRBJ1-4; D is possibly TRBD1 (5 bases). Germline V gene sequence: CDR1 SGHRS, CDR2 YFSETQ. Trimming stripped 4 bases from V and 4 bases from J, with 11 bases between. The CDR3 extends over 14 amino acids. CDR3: CASSRETDNEKLFF. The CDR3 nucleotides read TGCGCCAGCAGCCGAGAGACAGATAATGAAAAACTGTTTTTT. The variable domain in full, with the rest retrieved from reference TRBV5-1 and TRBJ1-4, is KAGVTQTPRYLIKTRGQQVTLSCSPISGHRSVSWYQQTPGQGLQFLFEYFSETQRNKGNFPGRFSGRQFSNSRSEMNVSTLELGDSALYLCASSRETDNEKLFFGSGTQLSVL.

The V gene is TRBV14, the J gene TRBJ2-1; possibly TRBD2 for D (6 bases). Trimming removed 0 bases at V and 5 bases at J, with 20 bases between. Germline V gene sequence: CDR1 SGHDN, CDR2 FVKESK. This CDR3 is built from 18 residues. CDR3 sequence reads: CASSQESAGMRPHNEQFF. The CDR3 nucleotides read TGTGCCAGCAGCCAAGAATCCGCGGGAATGAGACCGCACAATGAGCAGTTCTTC.

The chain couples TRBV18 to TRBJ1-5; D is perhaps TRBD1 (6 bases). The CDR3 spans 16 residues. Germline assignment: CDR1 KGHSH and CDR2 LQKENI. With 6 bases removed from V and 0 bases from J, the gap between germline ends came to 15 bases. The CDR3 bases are TGTGCCAGCTCGCCGGACAGTTCTTATAGCAATCAGCCCCAGCATTTT. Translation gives CASSPDSSYSNQPQHF.

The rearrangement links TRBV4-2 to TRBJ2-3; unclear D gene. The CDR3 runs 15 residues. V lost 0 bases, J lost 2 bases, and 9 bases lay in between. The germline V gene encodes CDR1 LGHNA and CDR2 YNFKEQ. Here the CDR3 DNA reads TGTGCCAGCAGCCAAGAAGCAGAAAACACAGATACGCAGTATTTT. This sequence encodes CASSQEAENTDTQYF.

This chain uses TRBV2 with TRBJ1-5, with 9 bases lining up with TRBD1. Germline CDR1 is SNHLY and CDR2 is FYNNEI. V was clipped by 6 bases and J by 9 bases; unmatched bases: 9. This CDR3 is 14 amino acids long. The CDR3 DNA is TGTGCCAGCAGGACGGACAGGGGCGGACGGCCCCAGCATTTT. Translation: CASRTDRGGRPQHF.

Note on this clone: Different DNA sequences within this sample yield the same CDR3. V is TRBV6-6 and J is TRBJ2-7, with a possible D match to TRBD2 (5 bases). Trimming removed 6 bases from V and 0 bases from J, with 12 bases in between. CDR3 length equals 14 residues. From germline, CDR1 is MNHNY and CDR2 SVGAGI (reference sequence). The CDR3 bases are TGTGCCAGCAGCCTTTCTGGGAGCTCCTACGAGCAGTACTTC. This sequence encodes CASSLSGSSYEQYF.

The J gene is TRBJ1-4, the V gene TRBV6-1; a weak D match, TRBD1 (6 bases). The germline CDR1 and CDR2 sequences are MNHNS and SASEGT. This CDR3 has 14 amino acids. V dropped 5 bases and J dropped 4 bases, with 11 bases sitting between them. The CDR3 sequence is CASSKQGGNEKLFF. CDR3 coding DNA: TGTGCCAGCAGTAAACAGGGTGGTAATGAAAAACTGTTTTTT.

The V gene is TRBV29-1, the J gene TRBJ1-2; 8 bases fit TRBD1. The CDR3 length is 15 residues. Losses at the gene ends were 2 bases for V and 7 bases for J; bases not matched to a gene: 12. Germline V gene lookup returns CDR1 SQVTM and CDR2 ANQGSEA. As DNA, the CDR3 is TGCAGCGTTGAAAGTCCGCAGGGGGCATCGGGTGGCTACACCTTC. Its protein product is CSVESPQGASGGYTF.

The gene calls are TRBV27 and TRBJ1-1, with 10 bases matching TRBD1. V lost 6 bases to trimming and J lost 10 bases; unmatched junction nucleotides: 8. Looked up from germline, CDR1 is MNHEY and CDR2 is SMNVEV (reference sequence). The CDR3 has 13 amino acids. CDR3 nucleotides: TGTGCCAGCAGCCCTGGAGGGACAGGGGTAGCTTTCTTT. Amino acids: CASSPGGTGVAFF.

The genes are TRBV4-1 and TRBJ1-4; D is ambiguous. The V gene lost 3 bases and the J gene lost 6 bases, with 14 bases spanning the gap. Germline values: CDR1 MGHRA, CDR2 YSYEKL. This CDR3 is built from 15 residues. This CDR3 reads CASSQVVIGDEKLFF. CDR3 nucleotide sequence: TGCGCCAGCAGCCAGGTAGTGATAGGAGATGAAAAACTGTTTTTT.

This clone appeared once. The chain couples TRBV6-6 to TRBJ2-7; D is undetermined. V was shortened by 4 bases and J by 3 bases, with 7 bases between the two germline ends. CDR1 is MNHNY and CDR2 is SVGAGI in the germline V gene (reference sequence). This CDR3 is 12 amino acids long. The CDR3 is CASSSQSYEQYF. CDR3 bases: TGTGCCAGCAGTTCCCAAAGCTACGAGCAGTACTTC.

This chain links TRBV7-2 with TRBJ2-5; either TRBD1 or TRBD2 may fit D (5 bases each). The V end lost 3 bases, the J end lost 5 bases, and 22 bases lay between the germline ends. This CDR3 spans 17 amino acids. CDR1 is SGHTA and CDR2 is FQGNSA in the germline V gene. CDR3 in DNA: TGTGCCAGCAGCTTCCGATACGGGACCACGGGGTGGGAGACCCAGTACTTC. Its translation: CASSFRYGTTGWETQYF.

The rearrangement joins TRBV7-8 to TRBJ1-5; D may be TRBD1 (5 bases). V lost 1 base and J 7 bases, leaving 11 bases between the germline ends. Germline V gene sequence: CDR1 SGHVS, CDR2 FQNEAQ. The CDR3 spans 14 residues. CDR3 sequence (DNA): TGTGCCAGCAGCTTAGGAGGGACCGGGCAGCCCCAGCATTTT. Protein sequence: CASSLGGTGQPQHF.

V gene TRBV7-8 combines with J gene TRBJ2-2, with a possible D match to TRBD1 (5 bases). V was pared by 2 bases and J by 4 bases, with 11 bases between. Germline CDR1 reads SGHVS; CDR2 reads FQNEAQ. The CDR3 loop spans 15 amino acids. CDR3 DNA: TGTGCCAGCAGCTTACAGGGCTCGGGCACCGGGGAGCTGTTTTTT. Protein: CASSLQGSGTGELFF.